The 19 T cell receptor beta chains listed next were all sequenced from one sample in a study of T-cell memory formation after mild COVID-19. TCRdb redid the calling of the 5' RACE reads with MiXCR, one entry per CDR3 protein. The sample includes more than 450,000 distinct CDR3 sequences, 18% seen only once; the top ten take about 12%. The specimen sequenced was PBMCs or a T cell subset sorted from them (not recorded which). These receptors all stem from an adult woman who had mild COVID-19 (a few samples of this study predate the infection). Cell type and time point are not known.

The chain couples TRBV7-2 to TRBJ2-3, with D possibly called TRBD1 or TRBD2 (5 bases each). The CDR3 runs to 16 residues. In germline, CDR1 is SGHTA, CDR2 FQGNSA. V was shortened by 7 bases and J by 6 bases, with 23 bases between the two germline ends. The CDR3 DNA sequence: TGTGCCAGCACCCGTCTGTCGGGGCGGGCATATGATACGCAGTATTTT. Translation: CASTRLSGRAYDTQYF.

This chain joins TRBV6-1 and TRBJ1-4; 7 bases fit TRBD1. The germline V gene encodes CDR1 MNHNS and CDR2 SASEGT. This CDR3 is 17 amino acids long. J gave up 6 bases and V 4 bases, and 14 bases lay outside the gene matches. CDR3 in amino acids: CASSGLQWGQGDEKLFF. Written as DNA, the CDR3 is TGTGCCAGCAGTGGACTTCAATGGGGGCAGGGGGATGAAAAACTGTTTTTT.

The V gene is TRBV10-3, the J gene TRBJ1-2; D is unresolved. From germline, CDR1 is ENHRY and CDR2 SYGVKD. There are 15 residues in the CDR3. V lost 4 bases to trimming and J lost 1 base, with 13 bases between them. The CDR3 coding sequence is TGTGCCATCAGTGGGGGAGACGGACTTAACTATGGCTACACCTTC. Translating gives CAISGGDGLNYGYTF.

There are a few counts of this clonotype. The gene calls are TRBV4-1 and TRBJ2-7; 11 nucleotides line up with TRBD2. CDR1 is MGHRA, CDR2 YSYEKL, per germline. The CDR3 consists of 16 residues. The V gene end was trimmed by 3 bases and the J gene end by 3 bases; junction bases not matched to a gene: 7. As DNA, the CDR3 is TGCGCCAGCAGCCACGTTAGCGGGGGGGCACACTACGAGCAGTACTTC. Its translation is CASSHVSGGAHYEQYF.

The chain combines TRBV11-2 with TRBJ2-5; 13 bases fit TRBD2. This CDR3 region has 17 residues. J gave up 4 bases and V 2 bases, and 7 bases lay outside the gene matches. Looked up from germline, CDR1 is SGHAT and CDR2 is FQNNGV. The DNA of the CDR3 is TGTGCCAGCAGCTTACGATCGTGGACTAGCGGGAGAGAGACCCAGTACTTC. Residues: CASSLRSWTSGRETQYF.

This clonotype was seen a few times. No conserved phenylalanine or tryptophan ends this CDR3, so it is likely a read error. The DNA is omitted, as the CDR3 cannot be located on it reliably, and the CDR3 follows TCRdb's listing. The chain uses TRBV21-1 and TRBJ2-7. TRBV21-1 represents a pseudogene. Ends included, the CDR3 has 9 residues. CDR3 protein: CASSKGGSL.

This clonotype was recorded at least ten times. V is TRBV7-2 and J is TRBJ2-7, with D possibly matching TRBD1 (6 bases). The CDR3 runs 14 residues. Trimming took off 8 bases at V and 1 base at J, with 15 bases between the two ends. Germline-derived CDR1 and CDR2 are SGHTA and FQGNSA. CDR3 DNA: TGTGCCAGCTGCCCTCCGGACAGTTCCTACGAGCAGTACTTC. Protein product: CASCPPDSSYEQYF.

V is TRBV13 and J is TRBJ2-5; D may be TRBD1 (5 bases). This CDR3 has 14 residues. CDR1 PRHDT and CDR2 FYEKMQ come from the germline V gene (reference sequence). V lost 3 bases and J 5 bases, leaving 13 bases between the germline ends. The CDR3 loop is CASSFSGFRETQYF. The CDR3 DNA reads TGTGCCAGCAGCTTTTCAGGGTTCCGGGAGACCCAGTACTTC.

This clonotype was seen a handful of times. In nucleotides, the CDR3 is TGTGCCAGCAGCCTTGACTTTAACACCGGGGAGCTGTTTTTT. Its protein product is CASSLDFNTGELFF. This sequence joins TRBV7-6 and TRBJ2-2; D is uncertain. This CDR3 comprises 14 residues. V gave up 5 bases and J gave up 2 bases, with 9 bases separating them. The germline CDR1 and CDR2 sequences are SGHVS and FNYEAQ.

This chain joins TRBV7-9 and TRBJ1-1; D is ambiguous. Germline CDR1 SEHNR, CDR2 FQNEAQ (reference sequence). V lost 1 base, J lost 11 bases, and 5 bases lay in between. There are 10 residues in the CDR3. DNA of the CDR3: TGTGCCAGCAGCTTAGGTGATGCTTTCTTT. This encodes CASSLGDAFF.

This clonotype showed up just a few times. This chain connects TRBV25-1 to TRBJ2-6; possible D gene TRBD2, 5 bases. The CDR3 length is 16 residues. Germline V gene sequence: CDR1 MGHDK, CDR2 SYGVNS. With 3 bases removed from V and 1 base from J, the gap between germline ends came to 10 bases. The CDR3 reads CASSDSRRSGANVLTF. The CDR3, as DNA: TGTGCCAGCAGTGATAGCCGGAGGTCTGGGGCCAACGTCCTGACTTTC.

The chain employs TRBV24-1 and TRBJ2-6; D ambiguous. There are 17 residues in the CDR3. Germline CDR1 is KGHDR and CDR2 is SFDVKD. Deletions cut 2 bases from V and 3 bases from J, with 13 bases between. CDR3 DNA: TGTGCCACCAGTGATTCACGGACGGTGATTGGGGCCAACGTCCTGACTTTC. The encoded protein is CATSDSRTVIGANVLTF.

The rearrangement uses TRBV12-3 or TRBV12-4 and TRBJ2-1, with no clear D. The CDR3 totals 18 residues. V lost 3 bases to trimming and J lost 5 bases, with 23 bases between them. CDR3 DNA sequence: TGTGCCAGCAGTTTTGCCTACCGGACCGAGATAGGGAACAATGAGCAGTTCTTC. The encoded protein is CASSFAYRTEIGNNEQFF.

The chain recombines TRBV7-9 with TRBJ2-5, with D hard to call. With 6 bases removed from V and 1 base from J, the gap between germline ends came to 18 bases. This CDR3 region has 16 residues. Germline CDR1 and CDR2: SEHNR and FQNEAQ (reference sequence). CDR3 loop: CASSVVQVVFQETQYF. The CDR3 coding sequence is TGTGCCAGCAGTGTCGTCCAGGTGGTGTTCCAAGAGACCCAGTACTTC.

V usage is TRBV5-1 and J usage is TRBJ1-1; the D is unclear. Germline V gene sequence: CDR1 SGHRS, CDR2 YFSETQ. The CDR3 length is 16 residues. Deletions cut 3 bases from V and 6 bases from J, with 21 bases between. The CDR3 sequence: CASSSDTRTRRPEAFF. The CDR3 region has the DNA TGCGCCAGCAGCTCGGATACCAGGACTCGCAGGCCTGAAGCTTTCTTT.

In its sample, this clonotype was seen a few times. The CDR3 DNA is TGTGCCAGCCAGGGGAAAGGCTACAATGAGCAGTTCTTC. Encoded protein: CASQGKGYNEQFF. The rearrangement uses TRBV5-4 and TRBJ2-1; TRBD1 might be the D (6 bases). The germline CDR1 and CDR2 sequences are SGHNT and YYREEE (reference sequence). The CDR3 is made up of 13 amino acids. With 7 bases removed from V and 3 bases from J, the gap between germline ends came to 11 bases.

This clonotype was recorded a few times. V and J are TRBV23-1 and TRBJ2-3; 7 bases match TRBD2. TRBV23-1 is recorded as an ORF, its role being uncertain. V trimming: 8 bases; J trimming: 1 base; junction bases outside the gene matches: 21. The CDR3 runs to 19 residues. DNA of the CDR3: TGCGCCAGCCCAAACCGGGGGGAGGGGAAGGAGTTGGGCACAGATACGCAGTATTTT. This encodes CASPNRGEGKELGTDTQYF.

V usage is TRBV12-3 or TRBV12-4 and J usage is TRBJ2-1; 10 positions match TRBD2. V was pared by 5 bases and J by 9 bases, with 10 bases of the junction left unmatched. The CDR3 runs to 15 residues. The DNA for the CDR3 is TGTGCCAGCAGTCCGTCTAGCGGGAGTACTGCTGAGCAGTTCTTC. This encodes CASSPSSGSTAEQFF.

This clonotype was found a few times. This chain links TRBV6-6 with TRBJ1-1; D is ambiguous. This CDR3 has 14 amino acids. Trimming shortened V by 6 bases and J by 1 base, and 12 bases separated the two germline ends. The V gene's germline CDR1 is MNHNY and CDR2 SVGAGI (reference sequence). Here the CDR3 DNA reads TGTGCCAGCAGCCCCAGGATCCCGAACACTGAAGCTTTCTTT. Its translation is CASSPRIPNTEAFF.